The T cell receptor (beta chain) under discussion was sequenced for a study of OX40 agonist ivuxolimab in advanced cancers. Looking at the study overall: Ivuxolimab was a fully human IgG2 agonistic monoclonal antibody targeting the costimulatory receptor OX40 (CD134). Of the approximately 53 patients in dose escalation, 19 had hepatocellular carcinoma, about 15 had melanoma, 9 had renal cell carcinoma and 9 had head and neck cancer. The paper describes the monotherapy dose-escalation part (N ≈ 51 patients) of the phase I trial of ivuxolimab. Peripheral TCRbeta sequencing was intended to test whether TCR sequence diversity was altered and clonal T-cell expansion was caused by ivuxolimab. Partial responses occurred in three dose-escalation patients, of whom one had hepatocellular carcinoma and two had cutaneous melanoma. Patients were allowed to have had prior anti-PD-1, anti-PD-L1 or anti-CTLA-4 therapy, and 40% to 45% of the dose-escalation patients had previously received checkpoint inhibitors. Intravenous ivuxolimab was administered to patients every 2 weeks at six dose levels: 0.01, 0.1, 0.3, 1.5, 3 and 10 mg/kg. The dose-escalation cohort was about 87% male with a mean age of about 65 years, ranging from roughly 23 to 79.

Genomic DNA was extracted from sorted cells for sequencing of the TCRbeta CDR3 region. TCRbeta CDR3 regions were sequenced using the immunoSEQ Assay. TCRdb's version of the immuneACCESS table is confined to in-frame rearrangements and falls short of the full clone set. An unresolved V gene accounts for under half of the shortfall where checked; the remainder is of unknown origin. The sample table holds about 100,000 clones, of which roughly 88% were seen once. Jointly, the top ten make up about 0.76% of the sample. Study-level results and caveats: In the 0.1-3.0 mg/kg groups, partial responders had among the lowest normalized peripheral clonal expansion, particularly in CD8+ T cells. After ivuxolimab, expanded clones were on average more numerous among CD8+ T cells than among CD4+ T cells. Clonal expansion of both CD4+ and CD8+ blood T cells was observed from baseline to week 6 at doses 0.1 to 3.0 mg/kg. Low levels of normalized T-cell clonal expansion were also shown by some nonresponding patients. Antigen specificity was not determined for the clonally expanded peripheral T cells.

Regarding this clone: What antigen it recognizes has not been identified. Base qualities are missing; no much larger clone stands one base away.

The CDR3, from cysteine to phenylalanine, totals 13 residues. The CDR3 DNA has 39 bases and is translated from base 1. The germline V gene gives CDR1 as SGHTA and CDR2 as FQGNSA. V is cut by 1 base and J by 10 bases, and the space between the germline ends is 10 bases. Patients with a history of autoimmune disease or receiving systemic immunosuppression were excluded from the trial. Peripheral blood for TCR sequencing was collected from all dose cohorts at baseline, on cycle 4 day 1, and on cycle 7 day 1. The samples were taken from a phase I, first-in-human, multicenter, open-label dose-escalation trial of ivuxolimab. Adults with locally advanced or metastatic melanoma, renal cell carcinoma, hepatocellular carcinoma or head and neck squamous cell carcinoma were enrolled in the trial. Before TCR sequencing, CD4+ T cells and CD8+ T cells were sorted from peripheral blood as separate populations.

The chain couples TRBV7-2 to TRBJ2-2; the D gene assignment is ambiguous. The sample in question was CD4+ or CD8+ T cells sorted from blood, obtained in a trial of the OX40 agonist ivuxolimab. This receptor was taken from an adult with an advanced solid tumor such as melanoma, head and neck, liver or kidney cancer. The nucleotides are TGTGCCAGCAGCTTAGGGTCCGACTTGGAGCTGTTTTTT. Its translation is CASSLGSDLELFF.